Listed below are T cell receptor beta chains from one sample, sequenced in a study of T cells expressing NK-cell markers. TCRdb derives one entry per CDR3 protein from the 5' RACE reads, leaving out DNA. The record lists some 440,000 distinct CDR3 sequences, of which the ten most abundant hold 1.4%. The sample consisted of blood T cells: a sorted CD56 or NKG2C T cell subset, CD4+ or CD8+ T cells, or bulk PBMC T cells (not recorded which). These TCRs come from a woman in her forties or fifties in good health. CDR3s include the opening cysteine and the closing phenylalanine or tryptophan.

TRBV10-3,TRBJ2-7,CAISPQGRTYEQYF
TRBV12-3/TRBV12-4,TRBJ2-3,CASARTGQSTDTQYF
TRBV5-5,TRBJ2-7,CASSSSDTGSYEQYF
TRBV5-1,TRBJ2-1,CASRALRGFSYNEQFF
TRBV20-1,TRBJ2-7,CSARFSGHEQYF
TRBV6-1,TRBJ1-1,CASRTGGLAEAFF
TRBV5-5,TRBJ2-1,CASSLELGLAGHEQFF
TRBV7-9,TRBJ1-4,CASSSRDISDPRLFF
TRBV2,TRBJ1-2,CASREGPLGGYTF
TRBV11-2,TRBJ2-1,CASSLAGAGLYNEQFF
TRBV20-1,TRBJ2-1,CSAKMLAGPNEQFF
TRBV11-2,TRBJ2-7,CASSFRDSYTYEQYF
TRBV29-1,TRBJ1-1,CSSKRGGGTEAFF
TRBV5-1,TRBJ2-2,CASSLAVSSGTNTGELFF
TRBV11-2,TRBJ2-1,CASSSLAGVRYEQFF
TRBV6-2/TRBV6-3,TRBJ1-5,CASSQTPGAPSNQPQHF
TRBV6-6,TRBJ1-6,CASSSSKTGYNSALHF
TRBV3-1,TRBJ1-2,CASSLSRLGHYGYTF
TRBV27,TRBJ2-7,CASSLSAWVQYEQYF
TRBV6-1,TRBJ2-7,CASRNGQGSGSFTYEQYF
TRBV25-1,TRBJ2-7,CASSIKSEQYF
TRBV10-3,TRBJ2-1,CAISAMGNEQFF
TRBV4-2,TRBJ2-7,CASSPAGPDLYEQYF
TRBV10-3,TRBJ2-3,CAISDGSYTQYF
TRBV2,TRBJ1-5,CASREMSSNQPQHF
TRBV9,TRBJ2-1,CASSVVGRNEQFF
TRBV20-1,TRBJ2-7,CSTKTGVTSYEQYF